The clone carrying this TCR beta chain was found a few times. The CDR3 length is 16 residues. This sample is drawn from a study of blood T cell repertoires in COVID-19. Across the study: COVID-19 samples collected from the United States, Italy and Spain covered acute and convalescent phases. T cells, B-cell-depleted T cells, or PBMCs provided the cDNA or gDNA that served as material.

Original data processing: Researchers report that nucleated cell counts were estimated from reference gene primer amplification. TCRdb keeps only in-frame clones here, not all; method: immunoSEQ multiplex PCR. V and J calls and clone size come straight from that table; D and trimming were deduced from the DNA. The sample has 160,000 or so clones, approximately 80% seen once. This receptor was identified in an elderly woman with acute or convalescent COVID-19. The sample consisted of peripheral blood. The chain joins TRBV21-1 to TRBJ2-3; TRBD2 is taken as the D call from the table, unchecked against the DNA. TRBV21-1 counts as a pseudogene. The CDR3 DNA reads TGTGCCAGCAGCAAAGTGGCGGGGGACTACACAGATACGCAGTATTTT. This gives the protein CASSKVAGDYTDTQYF.